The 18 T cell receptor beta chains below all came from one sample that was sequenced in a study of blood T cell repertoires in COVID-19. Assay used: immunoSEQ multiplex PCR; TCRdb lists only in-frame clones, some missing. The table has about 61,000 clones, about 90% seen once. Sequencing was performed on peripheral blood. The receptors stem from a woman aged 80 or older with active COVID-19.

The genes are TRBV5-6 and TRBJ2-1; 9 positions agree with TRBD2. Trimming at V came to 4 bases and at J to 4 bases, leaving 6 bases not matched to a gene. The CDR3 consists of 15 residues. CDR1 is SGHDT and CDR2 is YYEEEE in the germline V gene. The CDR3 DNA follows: TGTGCCAGCAGCCTGGTAGCGGGGGCATACAATGAGCAGTTCTTC. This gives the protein CASSLVAGAYNEQFF.

CDR3 amino acids: CASSWGGGAGDTQYF. CDR3 DNA: TGTGCCAGCAGCTGGGGCGGGGGGGCAGGAGATACGCAGTATTTT. The chain links TRBV5-4 to TRBJ2-3, with 9 bases lining up with TRBD2. The CDR3 loop spans 15 amino acids. V shed 3 bases, J shed 5 bases, and the junction held 7 bases outside the gene matches. Germline CDR1 reads SGHNT; CDR2 reads YYREEE (reference sequence).

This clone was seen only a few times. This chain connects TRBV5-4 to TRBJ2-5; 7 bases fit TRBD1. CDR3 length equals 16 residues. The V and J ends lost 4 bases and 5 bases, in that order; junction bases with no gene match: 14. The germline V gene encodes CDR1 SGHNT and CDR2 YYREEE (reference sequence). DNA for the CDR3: TGTGCCAGCAGCGATGGACAGGCGCACTCATCGGAGACCCAGTACTTC. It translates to CASSDGQAHSSETQYF.

This chain's CDR3 is CASSPTGPNYGYTF. As DNA, the CDR3 is TGTGCCAGCAGTCCAACAGGACCTAACTATGGCTACACCTTC. The chain carries TRBV6-5 and TRBJ1-2; a weak D match, TRBD1 (5 bases). The germline CDR1 and CDR2 sequences are MNHEY and SVGAGI. Trimming left V 5 bases short and J 0 bases short, with 10 bases between. The CDR3 runs 14 residues.

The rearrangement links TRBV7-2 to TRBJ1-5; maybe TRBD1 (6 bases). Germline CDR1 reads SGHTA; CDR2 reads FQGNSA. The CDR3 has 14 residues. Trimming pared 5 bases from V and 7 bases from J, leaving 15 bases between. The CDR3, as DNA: TGTGCCAGCAGCAAAGGGGGACCGGGCCAGCCCCAGCATTTT. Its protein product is CASSKGGPGQPQHF. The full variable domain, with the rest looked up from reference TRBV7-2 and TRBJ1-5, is GAGVSQSPSNKVTEKGKDVELRCDPISGHTALYWYRQSLGQGLEFLIYFQGNSAPDKSGLPSDRFSAERTGGSVSTLTIQRTQQEDSAVYLCASSKGGPGQPQHFGDGTRLSIL.

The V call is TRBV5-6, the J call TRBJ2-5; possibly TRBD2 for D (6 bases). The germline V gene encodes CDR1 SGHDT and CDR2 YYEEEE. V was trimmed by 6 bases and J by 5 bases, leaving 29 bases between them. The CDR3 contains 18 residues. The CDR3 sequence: CASTLRERVGLGGETQYF. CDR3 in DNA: TGTGCCAGCACCTTACGTGAGAGAGTGGGACTCGGAGGGGAGACCCAGTACTTC.

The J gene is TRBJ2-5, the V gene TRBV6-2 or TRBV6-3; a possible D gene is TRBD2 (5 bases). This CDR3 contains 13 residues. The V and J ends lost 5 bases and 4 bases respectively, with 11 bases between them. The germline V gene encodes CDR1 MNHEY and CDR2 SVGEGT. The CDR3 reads CASSASSRETQYF. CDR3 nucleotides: TGTGCCAGCAGTGCGTCTAGCAGAGAGACCCAGTACTTC.

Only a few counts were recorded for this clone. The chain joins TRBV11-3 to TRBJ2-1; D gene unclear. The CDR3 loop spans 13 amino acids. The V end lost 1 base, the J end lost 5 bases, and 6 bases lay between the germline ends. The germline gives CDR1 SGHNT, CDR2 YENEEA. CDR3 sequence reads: CASSLALNNEQFF. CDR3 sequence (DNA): TGTGCCAGCAGCTTAGCCCTAAACAATGAGCAGTTCTTC.

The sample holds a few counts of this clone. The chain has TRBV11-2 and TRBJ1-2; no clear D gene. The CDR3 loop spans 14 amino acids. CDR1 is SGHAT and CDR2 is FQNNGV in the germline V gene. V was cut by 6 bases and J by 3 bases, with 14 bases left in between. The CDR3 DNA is TGTGCCAGCAGGCGACTCGATCGTGACTATGGCTACACCTTC. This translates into CASRRLDRDYGYTF.

The CDR3 region has the DNA TGTGCCAGCAGCTTGTTTACTTCACCCTACAATGAGCAGTTCTTC. It codes for CASSLFTSPYNEQFF. The chain recombines TRBV5-6 with TRBJ2-1; D gene uncertain. Trimming removed 1 base at V and 2 bases at J, with 10 bases between. The CDR3 extends over 15 amino acids. Germline loops: CDR1 SGHDT, CDR2 YYEEEE.

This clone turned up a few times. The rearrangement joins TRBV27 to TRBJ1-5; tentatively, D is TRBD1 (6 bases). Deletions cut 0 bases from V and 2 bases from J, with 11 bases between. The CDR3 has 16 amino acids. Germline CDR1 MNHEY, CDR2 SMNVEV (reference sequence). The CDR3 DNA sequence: TGTGCCAGCAGTTTATCGGGGGGGCGAGGCAATCAGCCCCAGCATTTT. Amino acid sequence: CASSLSGGRGNQPQHF.

For the CDR3, the DNA is TGTGCCAGCAGTTACCAACCGGACTGGAAAGCTTTCTTT. Protein sequence: CASSYQPDWKAFF. The chain links TRBV6-5 to TRBJ1-1; no clear D. V was clipped by 2 bases and J by 9 bases, with 13 bases between them. This CDR3 is 13 amino acids long. Germline CDR1 and CDR2: MNHEY and SVGAGI.

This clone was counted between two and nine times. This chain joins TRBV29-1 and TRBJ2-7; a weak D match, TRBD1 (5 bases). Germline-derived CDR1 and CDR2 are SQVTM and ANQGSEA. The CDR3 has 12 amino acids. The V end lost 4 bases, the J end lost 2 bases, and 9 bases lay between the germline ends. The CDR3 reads CSVGAGTYEQYF. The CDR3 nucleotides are TGCAGCGTTGGGGCAGGGACCTACGAGCAGTACTTC.

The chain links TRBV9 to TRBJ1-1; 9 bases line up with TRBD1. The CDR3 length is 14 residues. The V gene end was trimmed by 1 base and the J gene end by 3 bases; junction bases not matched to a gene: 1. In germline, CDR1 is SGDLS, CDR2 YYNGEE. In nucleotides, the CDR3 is TGTGCCAGCAGCGTAAGGACAGGGGACACTGAAGCTTTCTTT. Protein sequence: CASSVRTGDTEAFF. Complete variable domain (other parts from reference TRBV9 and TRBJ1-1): DSGVTQTPKHLITATGQRVTLRCSPRSGDLSVYWYQQSLDQGLQFLIQYYNGEERAKGNILERFSAQQFPDLHSELNLSSLELGDSALYFCASSVRTGDTEAFFGQGTRLTVV.

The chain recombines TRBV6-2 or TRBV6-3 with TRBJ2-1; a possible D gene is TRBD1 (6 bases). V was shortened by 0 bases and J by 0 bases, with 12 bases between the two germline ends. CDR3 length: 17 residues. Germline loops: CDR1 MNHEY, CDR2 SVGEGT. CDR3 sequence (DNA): TGTGCCAGCAGTTACTCTTGGGACACAACCTCCTACAATGAGCAGTTCTTC. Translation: CASSYSWDTTSYNEQFF.

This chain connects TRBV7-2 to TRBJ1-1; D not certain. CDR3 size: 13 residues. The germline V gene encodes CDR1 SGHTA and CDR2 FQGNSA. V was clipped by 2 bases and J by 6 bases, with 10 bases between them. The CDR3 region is CASSLRMGAEAFF. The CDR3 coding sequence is TGTGCCAGCAGCTTACGGATGGGCGCTGAAGCTTTCTTT.

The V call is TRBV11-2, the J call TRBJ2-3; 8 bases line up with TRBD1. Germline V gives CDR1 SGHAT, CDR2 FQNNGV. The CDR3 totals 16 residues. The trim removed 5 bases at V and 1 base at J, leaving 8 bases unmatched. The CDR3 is CASSTRTGSGTDTQYF. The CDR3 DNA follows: TGTGCCAGCAGCACCAGGACAGGGTCAGGCACAGATACGCAGTATTTT.

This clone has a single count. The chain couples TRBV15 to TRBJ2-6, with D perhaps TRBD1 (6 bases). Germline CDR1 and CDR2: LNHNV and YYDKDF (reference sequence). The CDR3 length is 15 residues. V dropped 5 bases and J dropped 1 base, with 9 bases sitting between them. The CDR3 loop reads CATSLQGSGANVLTF. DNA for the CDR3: TGTGCCACCAGCCTTCAGGGGTCTGGGGCCAACGTCCTGACTTTC.